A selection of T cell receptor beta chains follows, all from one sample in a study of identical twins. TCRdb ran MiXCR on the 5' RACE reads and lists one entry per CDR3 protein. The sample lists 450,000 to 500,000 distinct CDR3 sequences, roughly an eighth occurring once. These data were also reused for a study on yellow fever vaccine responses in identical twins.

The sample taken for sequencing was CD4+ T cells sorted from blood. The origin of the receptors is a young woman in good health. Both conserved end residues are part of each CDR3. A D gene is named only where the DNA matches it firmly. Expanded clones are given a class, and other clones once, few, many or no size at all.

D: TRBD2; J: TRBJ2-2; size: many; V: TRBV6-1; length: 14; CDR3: CASSDSGSTGELFF; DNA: TGTGCCAGCAGTGATAGCGGGTCCACCGGGGAGCTGTTTTTT
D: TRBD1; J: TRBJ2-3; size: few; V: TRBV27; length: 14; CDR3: CASSQGVRTDTQYF; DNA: TGTGCCAGCAGTCAGGGGGTGAGAACAGATACGCAGTATTTT
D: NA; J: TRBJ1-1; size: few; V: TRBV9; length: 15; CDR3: CASTKQAGLNTEAFF; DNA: TGTGCCAGCACGAAGCAGGCAGGCCTAAACACTGAAGCTTTCTTT
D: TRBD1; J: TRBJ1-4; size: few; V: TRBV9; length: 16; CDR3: CASSGSGQGAREKLFF; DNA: TGTGCCAGCAGCGGCAGTGGACAGGGGGCGCGTGAAAAACTGTTTTTT
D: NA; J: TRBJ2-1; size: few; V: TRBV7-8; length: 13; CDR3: CASSLVWDYEQFF; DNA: TGTGCCAGCAGCTTAGTGTGGGACTATGAGCAGTTCTTC
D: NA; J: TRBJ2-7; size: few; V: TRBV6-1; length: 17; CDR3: CASSPTGQPSFRREQYF; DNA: TGTGCCAGCTCCCCCACTGGACAACCTTCTTTTCGGAGGGAGCAGTACTTC
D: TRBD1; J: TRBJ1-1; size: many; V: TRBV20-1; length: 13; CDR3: CSAYPGGRTEAFF; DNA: TGCAGTGCTTACCCAGGGGGCCGGACTGAAGCTTTCTTT
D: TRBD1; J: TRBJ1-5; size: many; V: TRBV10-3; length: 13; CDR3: CAISDRGNQPQHF; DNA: TGTGCCATCTCGGACAGGGGAAATCAGCCCCAGCATTTT
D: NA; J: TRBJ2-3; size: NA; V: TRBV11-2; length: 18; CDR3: CASSLGLGLPPSGDTQYF; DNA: TGTGCCAGCAGCCTAGGCCTAGGACTCCCTCCTTCAGGAGATACGCAGTATTTT
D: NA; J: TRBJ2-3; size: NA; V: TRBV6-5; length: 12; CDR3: CASSYGGAPLYF; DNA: TGTGCCAGCAGTTACGGCGGGGCGCCCCTGTATTTT
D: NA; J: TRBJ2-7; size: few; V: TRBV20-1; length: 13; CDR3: CSAPGSASYEQYF; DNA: TGCAGTGCCCCGGGTAGCGCTTCCTACGAGCAGTACTTC
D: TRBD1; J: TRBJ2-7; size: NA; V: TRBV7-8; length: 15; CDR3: CASSLARQGTYEQYF; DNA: TGTGCCAGCAGCTTAGCGCGACAGGGGACGTACGAGCAGTACTTC
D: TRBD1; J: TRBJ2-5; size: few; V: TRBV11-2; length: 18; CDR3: CASSLFGQGAMYQETQYF; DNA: TGTGCCAGCAGCTTATTTGGACAGGGGGCGATGTACCAAGAGACCCAGTACTTC
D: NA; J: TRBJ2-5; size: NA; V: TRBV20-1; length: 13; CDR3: CSAPSAGGETQYF; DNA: TGCAGTGCTCCCTCCGCCGGCGGGGAGACCCAGTACTTC
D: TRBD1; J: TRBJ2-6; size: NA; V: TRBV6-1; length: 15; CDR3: CASSGTGAGANVLTF; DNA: TGTGCCAGCAGTGGTACAGGGGCTGGGGCCAACGTCCTGACTTTC
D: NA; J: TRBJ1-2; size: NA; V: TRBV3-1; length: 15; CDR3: CASSHWGGDTYGYTF; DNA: TGTGCCAGCAGCCATTGGGGAGGGGATACCTATGGCTACACCTTC
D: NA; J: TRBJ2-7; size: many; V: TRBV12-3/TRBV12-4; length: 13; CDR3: CASSSRAPYEQYF; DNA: TGTGCCAGCAGTTCTAGGGCCCCCTACGAGCAGTACTTC
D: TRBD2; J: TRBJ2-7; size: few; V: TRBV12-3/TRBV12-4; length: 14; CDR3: CASSFTAGAYEQYF; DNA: TGTGCCAGCAGTTTTACTGCGGGGGCCTACGAGCAGTACTTC
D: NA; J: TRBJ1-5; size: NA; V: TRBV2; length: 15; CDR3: CASNPDGGLYQPQHF; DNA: TGTGCCAGCAATCCCGATGGGGGGCTATATCAGCCCCAGCATTTT
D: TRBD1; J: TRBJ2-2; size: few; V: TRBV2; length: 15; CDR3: CASSGQGLYTGELFF; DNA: TGTGCCAGCAGCGGACAGGGATTATACACCGGGGAGCTGTTTTTT
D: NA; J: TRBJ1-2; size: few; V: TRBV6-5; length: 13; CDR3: CASSYLGSGGYTF; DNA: TGTGCCAGCAGTTACCTCGGCAGTGGGGGCTACACCTTC
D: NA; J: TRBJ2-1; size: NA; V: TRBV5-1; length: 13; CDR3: CASSEHQYNEQFF; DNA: TGCGCCAGCAGCGAGCACCAGTACAATGAGCAGTTCTTC
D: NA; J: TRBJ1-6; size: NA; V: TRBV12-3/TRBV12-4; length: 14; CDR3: CASSPLAQGPPLHF; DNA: TGTGCAAGCAGTCCCCTCGCCCAGGGTCCACCCCTCCACTTT
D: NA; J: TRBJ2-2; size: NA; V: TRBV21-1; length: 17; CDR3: CASSTILTGDNTGELFF; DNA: TGTGCCAGCAGCACTATATTGACAGGGGATAACACCGGGGAGCTGTTTTTT
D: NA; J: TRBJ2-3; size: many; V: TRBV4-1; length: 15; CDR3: CASSQVQGGTDTQYF; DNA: TGCGCCAGCAGCCAAGTACAGGGTGGCACAGATACGCAGTATTTT
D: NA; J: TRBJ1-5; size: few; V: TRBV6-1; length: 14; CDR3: CASSRLNSNQPQHF; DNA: TGTGCCAGCAGTAGGCTCAATAGCAATCAGCCCCAGCATTTT
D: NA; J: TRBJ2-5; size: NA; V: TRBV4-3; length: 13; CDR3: CASSQRVTETQYF; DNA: TGCGCCAGCAGCCAAAGGGTTACCGAGACCCAGTACTTC
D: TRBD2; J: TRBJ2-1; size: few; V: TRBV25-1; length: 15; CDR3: CASSRAGGPGNEQFF; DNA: TGTGCCAGCAGTCGGGCGGGAGGGCCGGGCAATGAGCAGTTCTTC
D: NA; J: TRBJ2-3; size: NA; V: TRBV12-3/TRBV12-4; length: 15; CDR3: CASSTMAGRTDTQYF; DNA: TGTGCCAGCAGCACTATGGCGGGGCGCACAGATACGCAGTATTTT
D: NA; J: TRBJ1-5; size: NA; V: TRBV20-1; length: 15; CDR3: CSATGQSRGNQPQHF; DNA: TGCAGTGCAACGGGACAATCCCGGGGTAATCAGCCCCAGCATTTT
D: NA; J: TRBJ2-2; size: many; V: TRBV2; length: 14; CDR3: CASSIGANTGELFF; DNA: TGTGCCAGCAGTATTGGGGCCAACACCGGGGAGCTGTTTTTT
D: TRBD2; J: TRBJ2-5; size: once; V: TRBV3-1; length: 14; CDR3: CASSQQLAGWTQYF; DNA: TGTGCCAGCAGCCAGCAACTAGCGGGGTGGACCCAGTACTTC
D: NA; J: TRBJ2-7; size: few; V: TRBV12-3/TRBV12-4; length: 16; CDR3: CASSLAVTDSPYEQYF; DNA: TGTGCCAGCAGTTTAGCGGTAACGGATTCTCCCTACGAGCAGTACTTC
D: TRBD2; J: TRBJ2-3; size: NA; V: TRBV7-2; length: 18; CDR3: CASSLAPSGKSSTDTQYF; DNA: TGTGCCAGCAGCTTAGCCCCTAGCGGGAAATCGAGCACAGATACGCAGTATTTT
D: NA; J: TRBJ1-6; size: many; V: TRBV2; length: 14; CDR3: CASSDRDTVSPLHF; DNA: TGTGCCAGCAGTGACCGGGACACAGTTTCACCCCTCCACTTT
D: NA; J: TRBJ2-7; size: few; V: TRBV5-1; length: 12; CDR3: CASSLDRDEQYF; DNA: TGCGCCAGCAGCTTGGATAGAGACGAGCAGTACTTC
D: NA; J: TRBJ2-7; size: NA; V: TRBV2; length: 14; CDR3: CASKLDYLSYEQYF; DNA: TGTGCCAGCAAATTAGACTACCTCTCCTACGAGCAGTACTTC